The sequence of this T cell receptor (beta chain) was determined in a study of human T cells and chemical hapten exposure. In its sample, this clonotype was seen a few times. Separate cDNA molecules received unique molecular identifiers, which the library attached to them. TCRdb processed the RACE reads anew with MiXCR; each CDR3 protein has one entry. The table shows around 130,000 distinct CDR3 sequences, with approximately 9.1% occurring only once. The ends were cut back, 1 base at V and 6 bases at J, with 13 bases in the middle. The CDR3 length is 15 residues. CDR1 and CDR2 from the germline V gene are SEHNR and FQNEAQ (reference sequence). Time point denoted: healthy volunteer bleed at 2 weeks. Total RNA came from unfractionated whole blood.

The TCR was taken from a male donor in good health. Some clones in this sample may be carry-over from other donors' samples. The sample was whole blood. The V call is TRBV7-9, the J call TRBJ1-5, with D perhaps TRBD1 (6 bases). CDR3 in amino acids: CASSLGQGIGQPQHF. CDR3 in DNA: TGTGCCAGCAGCTTAGGGCAGGGGATCGGTCAGCCCCAGCATTTT. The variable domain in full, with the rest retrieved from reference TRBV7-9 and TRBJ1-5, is DTGVSQNPRHKITKRGQNVTFRCDPISEHNRLYWYRQTLGQGPEFLTYFQNEAQLEKSRLLSDRFSAERPKGSFSTLEIQRTEQGDSAMYLCASSLGQGIGQPQHFGDGTRLSIL.